The clone carrying this T cell receptor beta chain was detected only a few times. TCRdb keeps only in-frame clones here, not all; method: immunoSEQ multiplex PCR. The sample lists approximately 280,000 clones, 87% occurring once. This sample stems from a study of blood T cell repertoires in COVID-19. Study in general: Some COVID-19 samples were acute and others convalescent; all came from the United States, Italy and Spain.

Per germline, CDR1 SGHDN and CDR2 FVKESK. The V segment lost 5 bases and the J segment 0 bases; nucleotides outside the gene matches: 12. The CDR3 extends over 18 amino acids. This clonotype was sampled from a woman between 40 and 55 years old who had recovered from COVID-19. What was sequenced was PBMCs or T cells enriched from blood (not recorded which). This rearrangement joins TRBV14 to TRBJ1-4; 7 nucleotides match TRBD1. The CDR3 protein is CASSSRDSQLATNEKLFF. CDR3 DNA: TGTGCCAGCAGCTCCCGGGACAGCCAACTTGCAACTAATGAAAAACTGTTTTTT.